This TCR beta chain appears in the sequencing data of a study of follicular helper T cells after annual influenza vaccination. Germline V CDR1 and CDR2: SGDLS, YYNGEE. The ends were cut back, 4 bases at V and 1 base at J, with 11 bases in the middle. The CDR3 extends over 14 amino acids. Of note for this clone: Its antigen remains unknown.

Measured with immunoSEQ multiplex PCR; TCRdb has only the in-frame clones, and not every one. Of over 8,000 clones listed, about 80% are singletons. Time point specified: 2014-2015 season, pre-vaccination. General observations from the study: Day 7 ICOS+CD38+ clones were most often found later in ICOS-CD38- cTfh cells.

Sequences were derived from CXCR5+ CD38- circulating T follicular helper cells from blood, sampled on the day of influenza vaccination. Subset: circulating Tfh, non-naive CD4+CXCR5+PD-1+ (ICOS+CD38+ or ICOS-CD38-). The clonotype comes from an adult who received the influenza vaccine. The chain has TRBV9 and TRBJ2-5; no clear D gene. As DNA, the CDR3 is TGTGCCAGCAGCCCCCGAGAACGCCAAGAGACCCAGTACTTC. Encoded protein: CASSPRERQETQYF.